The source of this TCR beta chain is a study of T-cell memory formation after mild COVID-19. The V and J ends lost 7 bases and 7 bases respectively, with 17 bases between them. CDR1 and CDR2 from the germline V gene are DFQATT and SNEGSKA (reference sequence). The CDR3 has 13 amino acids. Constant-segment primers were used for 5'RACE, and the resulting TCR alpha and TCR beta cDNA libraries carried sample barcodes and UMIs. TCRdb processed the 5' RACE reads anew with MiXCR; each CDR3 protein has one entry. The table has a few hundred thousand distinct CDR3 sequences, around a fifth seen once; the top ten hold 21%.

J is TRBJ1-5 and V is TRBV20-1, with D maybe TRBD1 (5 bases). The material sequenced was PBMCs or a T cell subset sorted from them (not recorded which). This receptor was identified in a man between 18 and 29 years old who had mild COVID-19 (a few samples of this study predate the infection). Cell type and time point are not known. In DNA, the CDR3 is TGCAGTGTCCAGTCGGGGGGTGGACAGCCCCAGCATTTT. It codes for CSVQSGGGQPQHF.